The TCR beta chain described here comes from a study of vaccination and CD4 T cells after COVID-19. Whole-study context: Investigators stimulated cells with overlapping spike peptides drawn from SARS-CoV-2, HCoV-NL63, HCoV-OC43 and HCoV-229E.

Trimming removed 0 bases from V and 1 base from J, with 14 bases in between. The germline V gene has CDR1 MNHNS and CDR2 SASEGT. The CDR3 spans 17 residues. Scientists ran DNA taken from cultured CD4+ T cells through the Oncomine TCR Beta short-read assay for sequencing. TCRdb recomputed calls from the PCR reads with MiXCR, one row per CDR3 protein. The data contain around 3,000 distinct CDR3 sequences, approximately 30% of them singletons. Whole-study results and caveats: Median roughly 90% of reactive clones detected in convalescent patients emerged only post-vaccination.

This clonotype has only a few counts. Antigen specificity is unknown. This sample's treatment: approximately 9-day PBMC culture with coronavirus spike peptide pools or control peptides (ViraFEST assay). Investigators obtained the unexposed donor's CD4+ T cells before the COVID-19 pandemic (2011-2018). The sequence was collected from a human donor in good health. The sequencing input was CD4+ T cells from blood, cultured in vitro. This chain links TRBV6-1 with TRBJ2-3, with TRBD1 as a possible D gene (6 bases). CDR3 sequence reads: CASSEAGAGVGTDTQYF. For the CDR3, the DNA is TGTGCCAGCAGTGAAGCGGGGGCAGGGGTGGGCACAGATACGCAGTATTTT.